These T cell receptor beta chains were read from a single sample in a study of shared clonotypes between healthy human individuals. TCRdb keeps only in-frame clones here, not all; method: immunoSEQ multiplex PCR. The sample shows around 700,000 clones, less than 80% of them seen only once. Sequencing input: memory CD4+ T cells sorted from blood. These receptors all stem from a woman aged 30 to 39 in good health. The CDR3 runs from the conserved cysteine through the conserved F or W. The D gene is left open where the match is weak. Clone size is not always given. Where it is, it says once, few, many or a class for expanded clones.

v_call	d_call	j_call	clone_size	cdr3_aa	cdr3_nt
TRBV15	NA	TRBJ2-1	NA	CATSRDRAAYNEQFF	TGTGCCACCAGCAGAGATCGGGCTGCGTACAATGAGCAGTTCTTC
TRBV5-1	NA	TRBJ2-7	NA	CASSLGALQYLADEQYF	TGCGCCAGCAGCTTGGGGGCCTTACAGTATCTAGCCGACGAGCAGTACTTC
TRBV27	TRBD2	TRBJ2-1	NA	CASSFGLAGGWEQFF	TGTGCCAGCAGTTTTGGGCTAGCGGGAGGGTGGGAGCAGTTCTTC
TRBV5-1	TRBD2	TRBJ2-1	NA	CASESGSSYNEQFF	TGCGCCAGTGAAAGCGGGAGCTCCTACAATGAGCAGTTCTTC
TRBV7-9	NA	TRBJ2-1	NA	CASSPREGDIPNEQFF	TGTGCCAGCAGCCCAAGGGAGGGGGACATACCCAATGAGCAGTTCTTC
TRBV7-9	NA	TRBJ1-2	NA	CASSLSRENYGYTF	TGTGCCAGCAGCTTAAGTAGGGAAAACTATGGCTACACCTTC
TRBV28	NA	TRBJ2-7	NA	CASSLSLASSYEQYF	TGTGCCAGCAGTTTATCGCTAGCGTCCTCCTACGAGCAGTACTTC
TRBV6-1	NA	TRBJ2-7	NA	CASSEALGAGFYEQYF	TGTGCCAGCAGTGAAGCCCTGGGGGCGGGATTCTACGAGCAGTACTTC
TRBV28	NA	TRBJ2-1	few	CASSLVVLNEQFF	TGTGCCAGCAGTTTGGTTGTCTTGAATGAGCAGTTCTTC
TRBV21-1	NA	TRBJ1-1	NA	CASSKDPSRGPEAFF	TGTGCCAGCAGCAAAGATCCCTCCCGGGGACCTGAAGCTTTCTTT
TRBV18	NA	TRBJ1-2	NA	CASSQARESGYTF	TGTGCCAGCTCACAGGCGCGAGAGTCTGGCTACACCTTC
TRBV5-4	TRBD2	TRBJ2-5	NA	CASSFGTSGSVQTQYF	TGTGCCAGCAGCTTCGGGACTAGCGGGAGTGTGCAGACCCAGTACTTC
TRBV18	NA	TRBJ2-7	NA	CASSPASMHEQYF	TGTGCCAGCTCACCGGCTAGCATGCACGAGCAGTACTTC
TRBV6-5	TRBD1	TRBJ1-1	once	CASKDRGTTTEAFF	TGTGCCAGCAAGGACAGGGGGACGACCACTGAAGCTTTCTTT
TRBV9	TRBD2	TRBJ2-3	once	CASSTSGKLDTQYF	TGTGCCAGCAGTACTAGCGGGAAGTTAGATACGCAGTATTTT
TRBV19	TRBD1	TRBJ2-6	few	CASSITQGVTGANVLTF	TGTGCCAGTAGTATAACTCAGGGGGTTACTGGGGCCAACGTCCTGACTTTC
TRBV7-2	TRBD2	TRBJ2-3	many	CASSLGAGGGSTDTQYF	TGTGCCAGCAGCTTAGGGGCGGGAGGGGGCAGCACAGATACGCAGTATTTT
TRBV30	NA	TRBJ1-6	NA	CAWTSGSSYNSPLHF	TGTGCCTGGACCAGTGGGAGCTCCTATAATTCACCCCTCCACTTT
TRBV4-2	TRBD1	TRBJ1-5	NA	CASSHQGAGQPQHF	TGTGCCAGCAGCCACCAGGGGGCAGGGCAGCCCCAGCATTTT
TRBV28	NA	TRBJ1-4	NA	CASISGEVARGKLFF	TGTGCCAGCATCTCAGGGGAAGTCGCCCGAGGGAAACTGTTTTTT
TRBV6-1	NA	TRBJ1-3	few	CASDSSGNTIYF	TGTGCCAGCGACAGCTCTGGAAACACCATATATTTT
TRBV29-1	NA	TRBJ2-3	NA	CSVVSGTDTQYF	TGCAGCGTTGTTAGCGGCACAGATACGCAGTATTTT
TRBV5-1	NA	TRBJ1-1	NA	CASSLDVEVNTEAFF	TGCGCCAGCAGCTTGGATGTAGAAGTGAACACTGAAGCTTTCTTT
TRBV7-9	NA	TRBJ2-5	NA	CASSFLDRGTQYF	TGTGCCAGCAGCTTCCTCGACCGGGGAACCCAGTACTTC
TRBV29-1	NA	TRBJ2-7	NA	CSGSKGGDEQYF	TGCAGCGGATCTAAGGGTGGAGACGAGCAGTACTTC
TRBV4-1	TRBD1	TRBJ1-4	NA	CASSQPGGTNEKLFF	TGCGCCAGCAGCCAGCCAGGGGGAACTAATGAAAAACTGTTTTTT
TRBV18	NA	TRBJ2-7	NA	CASSPGSSYEQYF	TGTGCCAGCTCTCCCGGGTCCTCCTACGAGCAGTACTTC
TRBV18	TRBD2	TRBJ2-7	NA	CASSPGTRTYEQYF	TGTGCCAGCTCACCAGGGACTAGGACCTACGAGCAGTACTTC
TRBV27	TRBD2	TRBJ2-3	NA	CASSFGGRVTDTQYF	TGTGCCAGCAGTTTCGGCGGGAGGGTTACAGATACGCAGTATTTT
TRBV9	NA	TRBJ1-1	many	CASSVAGLGTEAFF	TGTGCCAGCAGCGTAGCGGGGCTGGGCACTGAAGCTTTCTTT
TRBV5-1	TRBD2	TRBJ2-5	NA	CASRTSVWETQYF	TGCGCCAGCAGGACTAGCGTTTGGGAGACCCAGTACTTC
TRBV13	NA	TRBJ2-3	NA	CATRRGGHTDTQYF	TGTGCCACCAGAAGGGGCGGCCACACAGATACGCAGTATTTT
TRBV28	NA	TRBJ1-1	NA	CASSPPTSINTEAFF	TGTGCCAGCAGCCCCCCGACCTCGATAAACACTGAAGCTTTCTTT
TRBV28	TRBD2	TRBJ2-7	NA	CASVEREAYEQYF	TGTGCCAGCGTTGAGCGGGAGGCCTACGAGCAGTACTTC
TRBV4-1	NA	TRBJ1-1	NA	CASSLRLGDGAEAFF	TGCGCCAGCAGCCTAAGGTTGGGGGATGGGGCTGAAGCTTTCTTT
TRBV28	TRBD1	TRBJ1-2	NA	CASQETGGRNYGYTF	TGTGCCAGCCAAGAAACAGGGGGTCGTAACTATGGCTACACCTTC
TRBV5-4	TRBD1	TRBJ1-1	once	CASRGQEGTEAFF	TGTGCCAGCCGGGGACAGGAGGGCACTGAAGCTTTCTTT
TRBV6-5	NA	TRBJ2-7	NA	CASREESSYEQYF	TGTGCCAGCAGGGAAGAGAGCTCCTACGAGCAGTACTTC
TRBV10-3	TRBD1	TRBJ1-2	NA	CAIRGQGLADGYTF	TGTGCCATCAGAGGACAGGGCTTAGCGGATGGCTACACCTTC
TRBV18	TRBD1	TRBJ2-7	NA	CASSPAVFGQATYEQYF	TGTGCCAGCTCACCAGCTGTATTCGGACAGGCAACCTACGAGCAGTACTTC
TRBV28	TRBD1	TRBJ1-1	NA	CASSRNRGKGTEAFF	TGTGCCAGCAGCCGAAACAGGGGGAAGGGGACTGAAGCTTTCTTT
TRBV2	TRBD1	TRBJ2-5	NA	CASSEDRGLETQYF	TGTGCCAGCAGTGAAGACAGGGGGCTCGAGACCCAGTACTTC
TRBV10-2	TRBD1	TRBJ1-2	NA	CASSPGQYYGYTF	TGCGCCAGCAGTCCGGGACAGTACTATGGCTACACCTTC
TRBV14	NA	TRBJ1-6	NA	CASSQGVSPLHF	TGTGCCAGCAGCCAAGGAGTTTCACCCCTCCACTTT
TRBV5-1	TRBD1	TRBJ2-7	NA	CASSLFRDSPYEQYF	TGCGCCAGCAGCTTGTTTCGGGACAGCCCCTACGAGCAGTACTTC
TRBV19	NA	TRBJ2-6	NA	CASSFTGPRASGANVLTF	TGTGCCAGTAGTTTCACAGGCCCAAGGGCCTCTGGGGCCAACGTCCTGACTTTC
TRBV2	TRBD1	TRBJ2-7	few	CASSEARGRVHEQYF	TGTGCCAGCAGTGAAGCGAGGGGGCGCGTCCACGAGCAGTACTTC
TRBV29-1	NA	TRBJ1-1	NA	CSVVRYDTEAFF	TGCAGCGTTGTTAGATACGACACTGAAGCTTTCTTT
TRBV10-3	TRBD1	TRBJ2-3	NA	CAIKGDSRPTDTQYF	TGTGCCATCAAGGGGGACAGTCGCCCCACAGATACGCAGTATTTT
TRBV7-9	NA	TRBJ1-4	NA	CASIDRGVADNEKLFF	TGTGCCAGCATCGACCGGGGGGTCGCAGACAATGAAAAACTGTTTTTT
TRBV28	TRBD2	TRBJ2-1	many	CASSRSGSLYNEQFF	TGTGCCAGCAGCCGGAGCGGGAGTCTTTACAATGAGCAGTTCTTC
TRBV7-2	NA	TRBJ2-5	few	CASSLDGSGARQETQYF	TGTGCCAGCAGCTTAGACGGGAGTGGGGCGCGGCAGGAGACCCAGTACTTC
TRBV25-1	NA	TRBJ2-3	NA	CASSESDRSSTDTQYF	TGTGCCAGCAGTGAGTCTGACAGGAGCAGCACAGATACGCAGTATTTT